The 18 T cell receptor beta chains given below trace back to one sample, sequenced in a study of blood T cell repertoires in COVID-19. The data were produced by immunoSEQ multiplex PCR, yet TCRdb's version contains in-frame clones alone and is incomplete. Of around 230,000 clones in the sample, roughly 80% are singletons; the top ten hold approximately 7.2%. Input material: peripheral blood. All receptors come from a woman at least 80 years old with acute or convalescent COVID-19.

The chain couples TRBV10-3 to TRBJ2-5; TRBD2 might be the D (6 bases). Germline CDR1 reads ENHRY; CDR2 reads SYGVKD. The CDR3 has 15 amino acids. Between the trimmed V and J ends, which lost 11 bases and 2 bases, there was a span of 21 bases. As DNA, the CDR3 is TGTGCCGTGGGGACTCCCGGGACTTCACAAGAGACCCAGTACTTC. Its protein product is CAVGTPGTSQETQYF.

The chain is built from TRBV6-5 and TRBJ2-1, with 8 bases fitting TRBD2. Germline CDR1 reads MNHEY; CDR2 reads SVGAGI. The CDR3 contains 15 residues. V gave up 4 bases and J gave up 4 bases; unmatched junction bases: 6. CDR3: CASSSGRDVYNEQFF. CDR3 nucleotides: TGTGCCAGCAGTTCCGGGAGGGACGTTTACAATGAGCAGTTCTTC.

This clone was detected once. The chain combines TRBV27 with TRBJ1-4; D is undetermined. Trimming took off 5 bases at V and 4 bases at J, with 14 bases between the two ends. The CDR3 contains 15 residues. Germline V gene data show CDR1 as MNHEY and CDR2 as SMNVEV (reference sequence). This chain's CDR3 is CASSTTGEFNEKLFF. The CDR3 bases are TGTGCCAGCAGTACCACCGGGGAGTTTAATGAAAAACTGTTTTTT.

This chain uses TRBV9 with TRBJ2-3; TRBD2 aligns across 10 bases. V was clipped by 2 bases and J by 1 base; unmatched bases: 4. This CDR3 has 16 residues. Per germline, CDR1 SGDLS and CDR2 YYNGEE. The CDR3 reads CASSVESGGGTDTQYF. The CDR3 nucleotides read TGTGCCAGCAGCGTTGAGAGCGGGGGGGGCACAGATACGCAGTATTTT.

The rearrangement uses TRBV6-5 and TRBJ2-7; a possible D gene is TRBD1 (5 bases). Deletions cut 8 bases from V and 5 bases from J, with 13 bases between. CDR1 is MNHEY, CDR2 SVGAGI, per germline. This CDR3 has 12 residues. The CDR3 sequence: CASGTGSNEQYF. In DNA, the CDR3 is TGTGCCAGCGGAACAGGTTCAAACGAGCAGTACTTC.

V gene TRBV19 combines with J gene TRBJ2-5, with a weak D call TRBD1 (6 bases). The V gene's germline CDR1 is LNHDA and CDR2 SQIVND (reference sequence). V was trimmed by 10 bases and J by 3 bases, leaving 18 bases between them. The length of the CDR3 is 14 residues. As DNA, the CDR3 is TGTGCCATTCCGCCGCAGGACAGTGAAGAGACCCAGTACTTC. Amino acids: CAIPPQDSEETQYF. Variable domain in full (rest from reference TRBV19 and TRBJ2-5): DGGITQSPKYLFRKEGQNVTLSCEQNLNHDAMYWYRQDPGQGLRLIYYSQIVNDFQKGDIAEGYSVSREKKESFPLTVTSAQKNPTAFYLCAIPPQDSEETQYFGPGTRLLVL.

This clone is a singleton in its sample. CDR3 nucleotide sequence: TGTGCCAGCAGCTTGGCCGGGTTTGACGGGGAGACCCAGTACTTC. Its translation: CASSLAGFDGETQYF. The J gene is TRBJ2-5, the V gene TRBV5-6; D unclear. CDR1 is SGHDT, CDR2 YYEEEE, per germline. This CDR3 is 15 amino acids long. Trimming took off 0 bases at V and 5 bases at J, with 14 bases between the two ends.

J is TRBJ1-2 and V is TRBV30; D not resolved. Deletions cut 0 bases from V and 3 bases from J, with 8 bases between. Germline V gives CDR1 GTSNPN, CDR2 SVGIG (reference sequence). The CDR3 contains 13 residues. The CDR3 reads CAWSVSSYYGYTF. The CDR3, as DNA: TGTGCCTGGAGTGTAAGCTCTTACTATGGCTACACCTTC.

This sequence joins TRBV2 and TRBJ1-6; 7 nucleotides align to TRBD1. In germline, CDR1 is SNHLY, CDR2 FYNNEI. CDR3 length: 14 residues. V lost 6 bases, J lost 6 bases, and 5 bases stayed unmatched. The CDR3, as DNA: TGTGCCAGCAGCAGACAGGGTAGTAATTCACCCCTCCACTTT. Protein product: CASSRQGSNSPLHF.

CDR3 loop: CSVEDLQGGHGYTF. The CDR3 nucleotides read TGCAGCGTTGAAGATCTACAGGGGGGACATGGCTACACCTTC. The rearrangement joins TRBV29-1 to TRBJ1-2; 8 nucleotides agree with TRBD1. The CDR3 runs 14 residues. Germline CDR1 and CDR2: SQVTM and ANQGSEA. The V gene end was trimmed by 0 bases and the J gene end by 6 bases; junction bases not matched to a gene: 6.

The chain joins TRBV7-2 to TRBJ1-2; TRBD1 aligns across 7 bases. V lost 0 bases and J lost 4; bases outside the gene matches: 2. The germline V gene encodes CDR1 SGHTA and CDR2 FQGNSA. The CDR3 is made up of 14 amino acids. CDR3 in amino acids: CASSLARDSYGYTF. CDR3 DNA sequence: TGTGCCAGCAGCTTAGCTCGGGACAGCTATGGCTACACCTTC.

The chain carries TRBV5-1 and TRBJ2-7; maybe TRBD1 (5 bases). Trimming took 3 bases from V and 2 from J, leaving 21 bases between them. From germline, CDR1 is SGHRS and CDR2 YFSETQ. The CDR3 is made up of 17 amino acids. The CDR3 here is CASSWGSSQGSPYEQYF. The CDR3 DNA is TGCGCCAGCAGCTGGGGCTCTTCCCAGGGCTCCCCCTACGAGCAGTACTTC.

The rearrangement links TRBV11-3 to TRBJ1-1; D is undetermined. Germline V gene data show CDR1 as SGHNT and CDR2 as YENEEA. Between the trimmed V and J ends, which lost 5 bases and 11 bases, there was a span of 15 bases. This CDR3 comprises 12 residues. CDR3 region: CASSRLPGQAFF. CDR3 coding DNA: TGTGCCAGCAGCCGCCTCCCTGGCCAGGCTTTCTTT.

The J gene is TRBJ1-6, the V gene TRBV9, with 9 bases lining up with TRBD1. The CDR3 contains 14 residues. CDR1 and CDR2 (germline): SGDLS, YYNGEE. Unmatched junction bases numbered 7, after V lost 5 bases and J lost 10 bases. The CDR3 DNA sequence: TGTGCCAGCAGAGAGACAGGGGGTAACTCACCCCTCCACTTT. It specifies CASRETGGNSPLHF.

This chain uses TRBV27 with TRBJ2-2; TRBD2 agrees at 7 bases. The germline CDR1 and CDR2 sequences are MNHEY and SMNVEV (reference sequence). The CDR3 runs 15 residues. The V gene end was trimmed by 6 bases and the J gene end by 1 base; junction bases not matched to a gene: 5. The CDR3 protein is CASRGGVRNTGELFF. CDR3 in DNA: TGTGCCAGCAGGGGAGGGGTGAGGAACACCGGGGAGCTGTTTTTT.

The J gene is TRBJ2-3, the V gene TRBV21-1; TRBD2 is the table's D call and was not checked against the DNA. TRBV21-1 is noted as a pseudogene. This CDR3 is built from 20 residues. Written as DNA, the CDR3 is TGTGCCGGCCATGGCGGGGGGGCGCGATTCCCCCGGGGCCACACAGATACGCAGTATTTT. Encoded protein: CAGHGGGARFPRGHTDTQYF.

This chain joins TRBV19 and TRBJ2-1, with a possible D match to TRBD2 (5 bases). Germline V lookup: CDR1 LNHDA, CDR2 SQIVND (reference sequence). The CDR3 is 15 residues long. Trimming cost V 6 bases and J 0 bases, with 12 bases left between them. In DNA form, the CDR3 reads TGTGCCAGTAGGGCTATTGGGAGCTCCTACAATGAGCAGTTCTTC. Translating gives CASRAIGSSYNEQFF.

The rearrangement uses TRBV27 and TRBJ2-7, with unresolved D. The germline V and J ends were trimmed by 3 bases and 2 bases, with 11 bases remaining between them. CDR1 and CDR2 from the germline V gene are MNHEY and SMNVEV (reference sequence). The CDR3 runs 14 residues. The CDR3 bases are TGTGCCAGCAGTTTGAACGGTAGAGCCTACGAGCAGTACTTC. Its protein is CASSLNGRAYEQYF.